The rows below give T cell receptor beta chains drawn from one sample of a study of cytomegalovirus exposure and HLA in healthy donors. Sequencing was performed with immunoSEQ multiplex PCR; in TCRdb, only in-frame clones are kept and a portion is missing. The repertoire holds approximately 150,000 clones, with about 75% as singletons. The specimen sequenced was PBMCs. These receptors originate from a man in his late teens or twenties in good health and CMV-seropositive. Each CDR3 is given with its conserved first and last residue. Each record gives: J gene, clone size, D gene, V gene, CDR3 DNA, CDR3 protein. A D gene is named only where the DNA matches it firmly. Clone size is given for some rows only: seen once, a few or many times, or a class if the clone is expanded.

>TRBJ1-6|once|TRBD1|TRBV5-1
TGCGCCAGCAGCCCGATGGGACAGGCCGAAATCCACTTT
CASSPMGQAEIHF
>TRBJ1-1|NA|TRBD1|TRBV5-1
TGCGCCAGCAGACCCCAGGGGGCGTTGAACACTGAAGCTTTCTTT
CASRPQGALNTEAFF
>TRBJ1-2|once|NA|TRBV7-3
TGTGCCAGCAGCTTAGGGGCAGCCTATGGCTACACCTTC
CASSLGAAYGYTF
>TRBJ2-1|few|TRBD2|TRBV5-6
TGTGCCAGCAGCTTGTCCGGACTAGACTACAATGAGCAGTTCTTC
CASSLSGLDYNEQFF
>TRBJ1-1|NA|NA|TRBV9
TGTGCCAGCAGCGTAGCACACCTGAACACTGAAGCTTTCTTT
CASSVAHLNTEAFF
>TRBJ1-1|NA|NA|TRBV19
TGTGCCAGTAGTATAGGCGGCTGGCAGGGGGAAGCTTTCTTT
CASSIGGWQGEAFF
>TRBJ2-5|NA|TRBD1|TRBV5-8
TGTGCCAGCAGCTTGGGACAGGGGGTTCAAGAGACCCAGTACTTC
CASSLGQGVQETQYF
>TRBJ1-4|NA|NA|TRBV7-9
TGTGCCAGCAGCTTAACCCAGGGGAATGAAAAACTGTTTTTT
CASSLTQGNEKLFF
>TRBJ2-5|NA|NA|TRBV4-2
TGTGCCAGCAGCTTAGAACTCTCTCAAGAAGAGACCCAGTACTTC
CASSLELSQEETQYF
>TRBJ1-2|NA|NA|TRBV19
TGTGCCAGTAGTAGGGGGGCTAACTATGGCTACACCTTC
CASSRGANYGYTF
>TRBJ2-2|NA|TRBD1|TRBV29-1
TGCAGCGTATATTGGACAGGGAACACCGGGGAGCTGTTTTTT
CSVYWTGNTGELFF
>TRBJ2-3|NA|NA|TRBV25-1
TGTGCCAGCAGTGATGCTGGGGCCGTCGGAGATACGCAGTATTTT
CASSDAGAVGDTQYF
>TRBJ1-5|NA|TRBD1|TRBV19
TGTGCCAGTACCGGACAGGGAAGGAAGGGCAATCAGCCCCAGCATTTT
CASTGQGRKGNQPQHF
>TRBJ1-2|NA|TRBD1|TRBV6-1
TGTGCCAGCAGTGATGATGGACAGGGGATTGAGGGCTACACCTTC
CASSDDGQGIEGYTF
>TRBJ1-4|few|NA|TRBV6-1
TGTGCCAGCAGTGAGGGGCCAGGTCGTCGAGAAAAACTGTTTTTT
CASSEGPGRREKLFF
>TRBJ2-1|few|TRBD1|TRBV10-3
TGTGCCATCAGTTCCCCCTTCCGGGACAGGGGGTACAATGAGCAGTTCTTC
CAISSPFRDRGYNEQFF
>TRBJ1-1|few|TRBD1|TRBV11-3
TGTGCCAGCAGCCCCCGACAGGGAAGGTACACTGAAGCTTTCTTT
CASSPRQGRYTEAFF
>TRBJ1-1|NA|TRBD1|TRBV13
TGTGCCAGCAGCTCCCCTACAGGGGGCGCGCAGAACACTGAAGCTTTCTTT
CASSSPTGGAQNTEAFF
>TRBJ1-2|once|NA|TRBV2
TGTGCCAGCAGTGAGGTCAGGGCGTATGGCTACACCTTC
CASSEVRAYGYTF
>TRBJ2-3|NA|NA|TRBV5-1
TGCGCCAGCAGCCCCCGGGGGAGCACAGATACGCAGTATTTT
CASSPRGSTDTQYF
>TRBJ1-2|few|TRBD1|TRBV7-2
TGTGCCAGCAGCTCCTACTCAGACAGGGCGGGGGGCTACACCTTC
CASSSYSDRAGGYTF
>TRBJ1-5|NA|NA|TRBV6-1
TGTGCCAGCCGGCGGGACCATAGCAATCAGCCCCAGCATTTT
CASRRDHSNQPQHF
>TRBJ2-2|few|TRBD1|TRBV15
TGTGCCACCAGCGGATACCTTGGGGACAGGGAAACCGGGGAGCTGTTTTTT
CATSGYLGDRETGELFF
>TRBJ1-1|once|NA|TRBV19
TGTGCCAGTAGTACCCAGGGGAGCACTGAAGCTTTCTTT
CASSTQGSTEAFF
>TRBJ1-1|few|NA|TRBV30
TGTGCCTGGAGTTCCGGACAGAAGAACACTGAAGCTTTCTTT
CAWSSGQKNTEAFF
>TRBJ1-1|NA|TRBD1|TRBV6-1
TGTGCCAGCACCGGACAGGGGCGCACTGAAGCTTTCTTT
CASTGQGRTEAFF
>TRBJ2-3|NA|TRBD1|TRBV11-2
TGTGCCAGCAGCTTCCGGGACAGGGACACAGATACGCAGTATTTT
CASSFRDRDTDTQYF
>TRBJ2-3|few|NA|TRBV15
TGTGCCACCAGCAGAGATCAAGATACGCAGTATTTT
CATSRDQDTQYF
>TRBJ1-6|NA|NA|TRBV9
TGTGCCAGCAGCGTAGGGTCAACCCCTCCGGGTTCACCCCTCCACTTT
CASSVGSTPPGSPLHF
>TRBJ1-5|NA|NA|TRBV28
TGTGCCAGCAGTTTCGGCAGCGGGAGCAATCAGCCCCAGCATTTT
CASSFGSGSNQPQHF
>TRBJ2-1|NA|NA|TRBV27
TGTGCCAGCAGTTTAGTCGGGATTAGCTCCTACAATGAGCAGTTCTTC
CASSLVGISSYNEQFF
>TRBJ2-3|NA|TRBD1|TRBV7-8
TGTGCCAGCAGCTTCCTCGCGACAGGGGCTGGCACAGATACGCAGTATTTT
CASSFLATGAGTDTQYF
>TRBJ1-4|few|TRBD1|TRBV25-1
TGTGCCAGCAGTGACCGGGGACAGGGGTATGAAAAACTGTTTTTT
CASSDRGQGYEKLFF
>TRBJ2-4|few|NA|TRBV2
TGTGCCAGCAGTGAAGAGGGACACCTTATCGCCAAAAACATTCAGTACTTC
CASSEEGHLIAKNIQYF
>TRBJ2-4|NA|TRBD2|TRBV7-6
TGTGCCAGCAGCCCCGGACTAGCGGGAGCCAAAAACATTCAGTACTTC
CASSPGLAGAKNIQYF
>TRBJ1-1|NA|NA|TRBV9
TGTGCCAGCAGCGTAGTAGGGGTGGCGAACACTGAAGCTTTCTTT
CASSVVGVANTEAFF